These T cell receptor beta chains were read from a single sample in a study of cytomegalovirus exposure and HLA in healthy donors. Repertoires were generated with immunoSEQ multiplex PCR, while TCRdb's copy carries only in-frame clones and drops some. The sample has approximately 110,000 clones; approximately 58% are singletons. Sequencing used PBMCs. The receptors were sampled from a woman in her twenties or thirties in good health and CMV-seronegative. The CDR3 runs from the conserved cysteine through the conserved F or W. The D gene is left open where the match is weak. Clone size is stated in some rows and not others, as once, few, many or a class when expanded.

CDR3aa: CASSREQGYNSPLHF; CDR3nt: TGTGCCAGCAGCCGAGAACAGGGCTATAATTCACCCCTCCACTTT; j_gene: TRBJ1-6; v_gene: TRBV4-2; abundance: few; d_gene: .
CDR3aa: CASSLTGYEQYF; CDR3nt: TGTGCCAGCAGCTTAACGGGCTACGAGCAGTACTTC; j_gene: TRBJ2-7; v_gene: TRBV7-2; abundance: few; d_gene: .
CDR3aa: CASSLSSGHTEAFF; CDR3nt: TGTGCCAGCAGTTTATCCAGTGGGCACACTGAAGCTTTCTTT; j_gene: TRBJ1-1; v_gene: TRBV28; abundance: .; d_gene: .
CDR3aa: CASSPTTPDRVYGYTF; CDR3nt: TGCGCCAGCAGCCCAACTACCCCCGACAGGGTGTATGGCTACACCTTC; j_gene: TRBJ1-2; v_gene: TRBV4-3; abundance: .; d_gene: TRBD1
CDR3aa: CASSPLGHGETQYF; CDR3nt: TGTGCCAGCAGTCCCCTAGGACATGGAGAGACCCAGTACTTC; j_gene: TRBJ2-5; v_gene: TRBV28; abundance: .; d_gene: .
CDR3aa: CASSYSLETGTNGYTF; CDR3nt: TGTGCCAGCAGTTACTCGCTCGAGACAGGGACCAATGGCTACACCTTC; j_gene: TRBJ1-2; v_gene: TRBV6-5; abundance: .; d_gene: TRBD1
CDR3aa: CASSLAGESYNEQFF; CDR3nt: TGCGCCAGCAGCTTAGCGGGAGAATCCTACAATGAGCAGTTCTTC; j_gene: TRBJ2-1; v_gene: TRBV5-1; abundance: .; d_gene: TRBD2
CDR3aa: CASSEISPSTDTQYF; CDR3nt: TGTGCCAGCAGTGAAATCTCCCCTAGCACAGATACGCAGTATTTT; j_gene: TRBJ2-3; v_gene: TRBV2; abundance: .; d_gene: .
CDR3aa: CASSVGLQYEQYF; CDR3nt: TGTGCCAGCAGTGTGGGACTTCAATACGAGCAGTACTTC; j_gene: TRBJ2-7; v_gene: TRBV6-1; abundance: .; d_gene: .
CDR3aa: CASRRDSSYEQYF; CDR3nt: TGCGCCAGCCGACGGGACTCTTCCTACGAGCAGTACTTC; j_gene: TRBJ2-7; v_gene: TRBV5-1; abundance: .; d_gene: .
CDR3aa: CASRSSGQGRQPQHF; CDR3nt: TGTGCCAGCAGGTCTAGCGGACAGGGGCGTCAGCCCCAGCATTTT; j_gene: TRBJ1-5; v_gene: TRBV27; abundance: few; d_gene: TRBD1
CDR3aa: CASSFTVSNQPQHF; CDR3nt: TGTGCCAGCAGTTTTACAGTCAGCAATCAGCCCCAGCATTTT; j_gene: TRBJ1-5; v_gene: TRBV28; abundance: .; d_gene: .
CDR3aa: CAWQGATNEKLFF; CDR3nt: TGTGCCTGGCAGGGTGCAACTAATGAAAAACTGTTTTTT; j_gene: TRBJ1-4; v_gene: TRBV30; abundance: .; d_gene: .
CDR3aa: CASSPQSRFNEKLFF; CDR3nt: TGTGCCAGCAGCCCCCAGTCCAGGTTTAATGAAAAACTGTTTTTT; j_gene: TRBJ1-4; v_gene: TRBV21-1; abundance: .; d_gene: .
CDR3aa: CAISGQDGGNSPLHF; CDR3nt: TGTGCCATCAGCGGACAGGATGGCGGTAATTCACCCCTCCACTTT; j_gene: TRBJ1-6; v_gene: TRBV10-3; abundance: .; d_gene: TRBD1
CDR3aa: CASSQDQRRGTEAFF; CDR3nt: TGTGCCAGCAGCCAAGATCAACGAAGGGGAACTGAAGCTTTCTTT; j_gene: TRBJ1-1; v_gene: TRBV14; abundance: .; d_gene: .
CDR3aa: CASSLADGSGDQETQYF; CDR3nt: TGTGCCAGCAGCTTAGCTGATGGGAGTGGGGACCAAGAGACCCAGTACTTC; j_gene: TRBJ2-5; v_gene: TRBV7-6; abundance: .; d_gene: .
CDR3aa: CASSRNRGEQYF; CDR3nt: TGTGCCAGCAGCCGAAACAGGGGCGAGCAGTACTTC; j_gene: TRBJ2-7; v_gene: TRBV28; abundance: .; d_gene: TRBD1
CDR3aa: CASSLRTSEETQYF; CDR3nt: TGTGCCAGCTCACTTAGGACTAGTGAAGAGACCCAGTACTTC; j_gene: TRBJ2-5; v_gene: TRBV18; abundance: once; d_gene: TRBD2
CDR3aa: CASSQIAGGPHEQYF; CDR3nt: TGCGCCAGCAGCCAAATAGCGGGAGGGCCACACGAGCAGTACTTC; j_gene: TRBJ2-7; v_gene: TRBV4-3; abundance: .; d_gene: TRBD2
CDR3aa: CASSAPGFYGYTF; CDR3nt: TGTGCCAGTAGTGCGCCGGGATTCTATGGCTACACCTTC; j_gene: TRBJ1-2; v_gene: TRBV19; abundance: .; d_gene: .
CDR3aa: CASSSPDWTSGNTDTQYF; CDR3nt: TGTGCCAGCAGCTCTCCAGATTGGACTAGCGGGAACACAGATACGCAGTATTTT; j_gene: TRBJ2-3; v_gene: TRBV7-9; abundance: .; d_gene: TRBD2
CDR3aa: CASSLDGAGELFF; CDR3nt: TGCGCCAGCAGCTTGGACGGGGCCGGGGAGCTGTTTTTT; j_gene: TRBJ2-2; v_gene: TRBV5-1; abundance: .; d_gene: .
CDR3aa: CASSLGLAVLTDTQYF; CDR3nt: TGTGCCAGCAGCTTGGGACTAGCGGTACTCACAGATACGCAGTATTTT; j_gene: TRBJ2-3; v_gene: TRBV9; abundance: .; d_gene: TRBD2
CDR3aa: CASSQTGTGGAYNEQFF; CDR3nt: TGCGCCAGCAGCCAGACCGGGACAGGGGGCGCCTACAATGAGCAGTTCTTC; j_gene: TRBJ2-1; v_gene: TRBV4-1; abundance: few; d_gene: TRBD1